This TCR beta chain was profiled in a study of chemoradiotherapy in HPV16-positive cancers. At the level of the study: Candidate HPV-specific T-cell clones and common TCR motifs came from functional assays in a couple of HPV16-positive patients.

Method: immunoSEQ multiplex PCR; TCRdb's copy keeps in-frame clones and lacks some. The sample carries 14,000 or so clones, 69% recorded once. As concerns this clone: The target antigen is unknown.

Overall study findings and caveats: During treatment, candidate HPV-specific clones and E7-related motifs expanded in tumor.

This specimen was collected from a patient who underwent chemoradiotherapy. The receptor was derived from a human donor with HPV-associated anogenital cancer.

As DNA, the CDR3 is TGTGCCAGCAGCCAAGAGGAGGGGGCCGGGGCAGATACGCAGTATTTT. Encoded protein: CASSQEEGAGADTQYF. The V call is TRBV4-2, the J call TRBJ2-3; possible D gene TRBD1, 7 bases. Deletions cut 0 bases from V and 4 bases from J, with 14 bases between. The CDR3 spans 16 residues. Germline V lookup: CDR1 LGHNA, CDR2 YNFKEQ.